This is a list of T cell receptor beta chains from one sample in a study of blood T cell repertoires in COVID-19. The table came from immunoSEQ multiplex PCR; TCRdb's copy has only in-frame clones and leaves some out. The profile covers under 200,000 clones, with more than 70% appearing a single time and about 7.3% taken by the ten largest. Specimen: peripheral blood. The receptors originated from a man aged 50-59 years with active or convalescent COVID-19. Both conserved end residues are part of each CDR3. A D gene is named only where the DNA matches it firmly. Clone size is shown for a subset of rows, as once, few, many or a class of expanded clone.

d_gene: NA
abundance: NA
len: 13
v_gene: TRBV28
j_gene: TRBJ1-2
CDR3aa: CASSSPNLRGYTF
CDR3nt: TGTGCCAGCAGTTCCCCCAACCTGCGTGGCTACACCTTC

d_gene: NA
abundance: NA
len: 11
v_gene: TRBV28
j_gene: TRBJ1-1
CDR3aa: CATRLTAEAFF
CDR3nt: TGTGCCACCCGACTAACGGCCGAAGCTTTCTTT

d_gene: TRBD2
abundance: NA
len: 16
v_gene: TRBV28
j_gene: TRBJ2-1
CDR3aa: CASSFLGLAVYNEQFF
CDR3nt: TGTGCCAGCAGTTTTTTGGGACTAGCGGTCTACAATGAGCAGTTCTTC

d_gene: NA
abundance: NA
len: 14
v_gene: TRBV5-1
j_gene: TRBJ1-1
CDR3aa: CASSLDGRDTEAFF
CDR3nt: TGCGCCAGCAGCTTGGACGGCCGGGACACTGAAGCTTTCTTT

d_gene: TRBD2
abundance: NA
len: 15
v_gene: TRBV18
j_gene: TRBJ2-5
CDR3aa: CASSPGLAGAETQYF
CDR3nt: TGTGCCAGCTCACCAGGACTAGCGGGAGCGGAGACCCAGTACTTC

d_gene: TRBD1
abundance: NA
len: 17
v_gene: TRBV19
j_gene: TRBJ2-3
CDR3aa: CASAPQFTGVITDTQYF
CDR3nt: TGTGCCAGTGCCCCTCAATTTACAGGGGTCATCACAGATACGCAGTATTTT

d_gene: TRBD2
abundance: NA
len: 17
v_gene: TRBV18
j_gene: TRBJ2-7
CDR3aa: CASSTPARGGGLGEQYF
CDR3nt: TGTGCCAGCTCGACCCCCGCCCGGGGGGGCGGCCTTGGCGAGCAGTACTTC

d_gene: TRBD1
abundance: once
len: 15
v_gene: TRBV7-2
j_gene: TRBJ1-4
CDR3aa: CASSLASGQGTKLFF
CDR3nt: TGTGCCAGCAGCTTAGCTTCGGGACAGGGGACAAAACTGTTTTTT

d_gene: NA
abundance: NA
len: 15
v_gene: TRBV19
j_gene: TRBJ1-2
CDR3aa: CASSPPRDKVHGYTF
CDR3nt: TGTGCCAGTAGTCCCCCCCGGGACAAAGTCCATGGCTACACCTTC

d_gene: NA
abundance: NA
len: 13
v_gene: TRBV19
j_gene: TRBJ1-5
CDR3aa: CASSGIGNQPQHF
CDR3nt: TGTGCCAGTAGCGGGATCGGTAATCAGCCCCAGCATTTT

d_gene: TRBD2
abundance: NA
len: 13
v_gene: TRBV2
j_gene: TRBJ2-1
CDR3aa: CASSRTSRNEQFF
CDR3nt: TGTGCCAGCAGCCGGACTAGCAGGAATGAGCAGTTCTTC

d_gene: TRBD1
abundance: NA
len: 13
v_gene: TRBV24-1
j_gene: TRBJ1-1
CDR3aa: CATSNRGHTEAFF
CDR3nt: TGTGCCACCAGTAACAGGGGGCACACTGAAGCTTTCTTT

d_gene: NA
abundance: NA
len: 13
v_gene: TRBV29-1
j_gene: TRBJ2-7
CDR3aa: CSVEDLSSYEQYF
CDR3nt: TGCAGCGTTGAAGACTTGAGCTCCTACGAGCAGTACTTC

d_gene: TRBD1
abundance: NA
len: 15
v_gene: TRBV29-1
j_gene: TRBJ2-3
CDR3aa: CSVDPGQGGTDTQYF
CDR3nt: TGCAGCGTTGATCCGGGACAGGGGGGCACAGATACGCAGTATTTT

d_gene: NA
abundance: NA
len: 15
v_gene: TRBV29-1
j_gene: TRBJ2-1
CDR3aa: CSGQDGPSSYNEQFF
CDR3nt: TGCAGCGGACAGGACGGGCCGTCCTCCTACAATGAGCAGTTCTTC

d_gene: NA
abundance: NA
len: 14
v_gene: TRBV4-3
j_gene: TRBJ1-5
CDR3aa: CASSQDQGTQPQHF
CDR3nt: TGCGCCAGCAGCCAAGATCAGGGAACCCAGCCCCAGCATTTT

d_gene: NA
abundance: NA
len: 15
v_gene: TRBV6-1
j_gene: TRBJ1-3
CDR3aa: CASSEASGSGNTIYF
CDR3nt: TGTGCCAGCAGTGAAGCTTCAGGGTCCGGAAACACCATATATTTT

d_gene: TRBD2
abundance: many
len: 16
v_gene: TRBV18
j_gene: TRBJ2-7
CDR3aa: CASSRGLAGHLYEQYF
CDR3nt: TGTGCCAGCTCCCGGGGACTAGCGGGCCACCTCTACGAGCAGTACTTC

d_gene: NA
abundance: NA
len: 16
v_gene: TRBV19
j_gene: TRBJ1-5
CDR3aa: CASSTKQGVSNQPQHF
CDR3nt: TGTGCCAGTAGTACGAAACAGGGCGTAAGCAATCAGCCCCAGCATTTT

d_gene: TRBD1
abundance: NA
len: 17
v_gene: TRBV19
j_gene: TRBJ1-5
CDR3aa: CASTTRGPGGGDQPQHF
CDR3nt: TGTGCCAGTACCACAAGGGGGCCAGGGGGAGGAGATCAGCCCCAGCATTTT

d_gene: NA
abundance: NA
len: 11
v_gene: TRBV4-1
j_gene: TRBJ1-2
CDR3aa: CASSQSQKYTF
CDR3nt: TGCGCCAGCAGCCAATCACAGAAATACACCTTC

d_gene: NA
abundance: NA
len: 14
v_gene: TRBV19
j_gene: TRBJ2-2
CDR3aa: CASSIKWTAGELFF
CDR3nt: TGTGCCAGTAGTATAAAATGGACAGCCGGGGAGCTGTTTTTT

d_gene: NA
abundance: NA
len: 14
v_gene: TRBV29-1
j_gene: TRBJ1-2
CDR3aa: CSVFQPGKLYGYTF
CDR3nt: TGCAGCGTCTTTCAACCAGGGAAACTATATGGCTACACCTTC

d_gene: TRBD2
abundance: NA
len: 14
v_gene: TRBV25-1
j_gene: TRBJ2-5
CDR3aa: CASGRTSGKETQYF
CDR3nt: TGTGCCAGCGGCCGGACTAGCGGAAAAGAGACCCAGTACTTC

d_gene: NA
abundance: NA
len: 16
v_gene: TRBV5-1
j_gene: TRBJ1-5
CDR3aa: CASSPLRDNSNQPQHF
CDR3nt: TGCGCCAGCAGCCCTCTCCGGGACAATAGCAATCAGCCCCAGCATTTT

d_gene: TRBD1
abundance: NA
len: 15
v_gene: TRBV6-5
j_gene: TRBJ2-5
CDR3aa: CASTSDRGLGETQYF
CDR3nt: TGTGCCAGCACTTCGGACAGGGGGCTTGGGGAGACCCAGTACTTC

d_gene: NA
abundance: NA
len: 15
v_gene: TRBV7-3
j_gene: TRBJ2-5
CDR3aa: CARPRNLGAQETQYF
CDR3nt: TGTGCCAGACCTCGGAATCTGGGGGCCCAAGAGACCCAGTACTTC

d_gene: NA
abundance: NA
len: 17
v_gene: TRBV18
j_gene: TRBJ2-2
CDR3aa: CASSPLGAGSGTGELFF
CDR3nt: TGTGCCAGCTCACCCCTGGGGGCAGGGTCCGGCACCGGGGAGCTGTTTTTT

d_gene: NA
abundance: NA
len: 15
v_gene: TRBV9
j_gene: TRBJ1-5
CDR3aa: CASSVGGGYNQPQHF
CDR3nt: TGTGCCAGCAGCGTTGGGGGCGGGTACAATCAGCCCCAGCATTTT

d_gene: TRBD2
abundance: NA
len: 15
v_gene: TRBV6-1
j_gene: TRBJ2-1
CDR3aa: CASSETGTSGIGEFF
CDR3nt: TGTGCCAGCAGTGAAACCGGGACTAGCGGGATCGGAGAGTTCTTC

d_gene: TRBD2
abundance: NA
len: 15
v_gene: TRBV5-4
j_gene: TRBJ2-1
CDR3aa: CASSFRTSGRHEQFF
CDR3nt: TGTGCCAGCAGCTTCCGGACTAGCGGGAGGCATGAGCAGTTCTTC

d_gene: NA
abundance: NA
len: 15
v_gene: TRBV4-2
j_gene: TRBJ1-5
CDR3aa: CASSNDPGPNQPQHF
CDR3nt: TGTGCCAGCAGTAACGATCCGGGTCCCAATCAGCCCCAGCATTTT

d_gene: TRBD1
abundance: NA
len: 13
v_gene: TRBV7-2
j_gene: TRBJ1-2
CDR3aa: CASSTTGNYGYTF
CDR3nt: TGTGCCAGCAGCACGACAGGGAACTATGGCTACACCTTC

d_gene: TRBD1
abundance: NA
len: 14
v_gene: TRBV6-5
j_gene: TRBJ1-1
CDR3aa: CASSSDRGNTEAFF
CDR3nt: TGTGCCAGCAGTTCGGACAGGGGGAACACTGAAGCTTTCTTT

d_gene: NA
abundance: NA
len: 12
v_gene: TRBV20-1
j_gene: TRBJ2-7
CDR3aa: CSASPDRSEQYF
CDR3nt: TGCAGTGCTAGTCCGGACAGATCCGAGCAGTACTTC

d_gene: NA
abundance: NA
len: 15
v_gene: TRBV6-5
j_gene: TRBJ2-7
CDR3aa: CASSLGGPVEYEQYF
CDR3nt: TGTGCCAGCAGTTTAGGTGGGCCCGTCGAGTACGAGCAGTACTTC

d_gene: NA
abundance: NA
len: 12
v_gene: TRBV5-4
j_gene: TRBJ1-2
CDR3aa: CASSSDSYGYTF
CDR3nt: TGTGCCAGCAGCTCGGACAGCTATGGCTACACCTTC

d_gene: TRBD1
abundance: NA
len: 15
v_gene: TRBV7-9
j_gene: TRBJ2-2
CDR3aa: CASSFRDRNTGELFF
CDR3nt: TGTGCCAGCAGCTTCCGGGACAGAAACACCGGGGAGCTGTTTTTT

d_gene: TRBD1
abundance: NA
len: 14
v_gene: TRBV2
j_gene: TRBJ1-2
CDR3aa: CASSLQGADYGYTF
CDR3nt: TGTGCCAGCAGCCTACAGGGGGCAGACTATGGCTACACCTTC

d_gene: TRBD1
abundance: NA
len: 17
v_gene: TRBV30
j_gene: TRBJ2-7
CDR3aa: CAWSERTGGAVSYEQYF
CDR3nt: TGTGCCTGGAGCGAAAGGACAGGGGGCGCGGTATCCTACGAGCAGTACTTC

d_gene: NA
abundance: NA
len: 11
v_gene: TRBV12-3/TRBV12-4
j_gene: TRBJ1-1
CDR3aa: CASTGNREAFF
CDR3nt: TGTGCCAGTACAGGGAACCGAGAAGCTTTCTTT

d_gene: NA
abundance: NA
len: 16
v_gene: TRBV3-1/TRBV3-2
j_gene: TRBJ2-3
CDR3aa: CASSQVGTTSTDTQYF
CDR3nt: TGTGCCAGCAGCCAAGTCGGCACGACTAGCACAGATACGCAGTATTTT

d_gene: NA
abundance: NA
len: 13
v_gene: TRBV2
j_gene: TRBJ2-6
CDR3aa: CASRRQPGNVLTF
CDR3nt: TGTGCCAGCAGACGACAGCCCGGCAACGTCCTGACTTTC

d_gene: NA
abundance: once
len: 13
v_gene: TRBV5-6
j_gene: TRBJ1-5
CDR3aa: CASSSGYNQPQHF
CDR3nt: TGTGCCAGCAGCTCAGGGTACAATCAGCCCCAGCATTTT

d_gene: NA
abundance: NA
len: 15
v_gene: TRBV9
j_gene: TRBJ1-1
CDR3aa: CASSKSPRQYTEAFF
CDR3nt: TGTGCCAGCAGCAAAAGCCCCCGACAGTACACTGAAGCTTTCTTT

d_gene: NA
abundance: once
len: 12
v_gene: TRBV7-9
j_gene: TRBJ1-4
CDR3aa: CASSFGQEKLFF
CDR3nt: TGTGCCAGCAGCTTTGGACAGGAAAAACTGTTTTTT

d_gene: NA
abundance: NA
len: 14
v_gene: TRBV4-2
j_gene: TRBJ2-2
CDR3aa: CASSQEGGTGELFF
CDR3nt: TGTGCCAGCAGCCAAGAAGGAGGCACCGGGGAGCTGTTTTTT

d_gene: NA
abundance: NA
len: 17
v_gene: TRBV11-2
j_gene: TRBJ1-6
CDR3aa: CASTPSWGGVDNSPLHF
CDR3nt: TGTGCCAGCACCCCCAGCTGGGGGGGCGTAGATAATTCACCCCTCCACTTT

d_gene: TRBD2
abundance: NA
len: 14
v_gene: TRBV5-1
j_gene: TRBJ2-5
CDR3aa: CASSEGLAEETQYF
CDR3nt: TGCGCCAGCAGCGAGGGACTAGCGGAAGAGACCCAGTACTTC

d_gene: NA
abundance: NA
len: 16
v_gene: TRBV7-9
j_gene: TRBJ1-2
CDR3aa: CASSPSGPGSNYGYTF
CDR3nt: TGTGCCAGCAGCCCGTCGGGTCCCGGGTCCAACTATGGCTACACCTTC

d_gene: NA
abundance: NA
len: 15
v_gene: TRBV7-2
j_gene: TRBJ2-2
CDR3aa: CASSLMASNTGELFF
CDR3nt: TGTGCCAGCAGCTTAATGGCTTCGAACACCGGGGAGCTGTTTTTT